The present entry profiles one T cell receptor beta chain with its context. The data derive from a study of blood T cell repertoires in COVID-19. Study information: PBMCs, B-cell-depleted T cells, or T cells provided the cDNA or gDNA that made up the material.

This table comes from immunoSEQ multiplex PCR, and its TCRdb copy is limited to in-frame clones, with some not included. The repertoire holds 88,000 or so clones, with around 79% as singletons. V was trimmed by 1 base and J by 7 bases, leaving 17 bases between them. CDR1 is SGHRS, CDR2 YFSETQ, per germline. CDR3 length: 16 amino acids. The TCR originated in a human donor in a cohort sampled during active COVID-19. The J gene is TRBJ2-2, the V gene TRBV5-1; D is possibly TRBD2 (6 bases). The sample consisted of peripheral blood. The CDR3 sequence is CASSLRSQRGIGELFF. The CDR3 DNA reads as TGCGCCAGCAGCTTGCGTTCCCAGCGCGGGATCGGGGAGCTGTTTTTT.